The 28 T cell receptor beta chains given below trace back to one sample, sequenced in a study of T cell responses to AZD1222 COVID-19 vaccine. The assay was immunoSEQ multiplex PCR, and TCRdb's table has in-frame clones only and misses some. The table has around 110,000 clones, around 90% seen once; the top ten hold approximately 8%. This specimen consisted of peripheral blood, obtained 28 days after the second AZD1222 dose. These receptors were taken from an adult who received the AZD1222 COVID-19 vaccine.

The rearrangement uses TRBV14 and TRBJ1-2; TRBD1 might be the D (6 bases). V gave up 2 bases and J gave up 5 bases, with 15 bases separating them. CDR3 size: 15 residues. Germline loops: CDR1 SGHDN, CDR2 FVKESK. The CDR3 DNA reads TGTGCCAGCAGCCAACTTCGGGGGCTCGGGTATGGCTACACCTTC. It is translated as CASSQLRGLGYGYTF.

This rearrangement joins TRBV4-1 to TRBJ1-2, with D hard to call. V was clipped by 2 bases and J by 1 base, with 5 bases between them. Germline loops: CDR1 MGHRA, CDR2 YSYEKL. This CDR3 comprises 13 residues. This chain's CDR3 is CASSQPGNYGYTF. In nucleotides, the CDR3 is TGCGCCAGCAGCCAACCAGGTAACTATGGCTACACCTTC.

In regard to this clone: One end of the junction fails to match germline, which may point to a read error. The chain joins TRBV7-2 to TRBJ2-7; TRBD1 is a possible D gene (6 bases). The CDR3 runs to 15 residues. CDR1 is SGHTA and CDR2 is FQGNSA in the germline V gene. For the CDR3, the DNA is TGTGCCAGCAGCCCCCGGGACAAGGTCTCCAACGAGCAGTACTTC. It is translated as CASSPRDKVSNEQYF.

The chain links TRBV3-1 (or the pseudogene TRBV3-2) to TRBJ2-2; D ambiguous. Germline V gene data show CDR1 as LGHDT and CDR2 as YNNKEL (reference sequence). Trimming took off 0 bases at V and 4 bases at J, with 12 bases between the two ends. CDR3 length: 16 residues. The CDR3 coding sequence is TGTGCCAGCAGCCAAGAAAGAAAGGGATTCACCGGGGAGCTGTTTTTT. Its translation is CASSQERKGFTGELFF.

The chain links TRBV4-3 to TRBJ2-2; TRBD2 matches at 9 bases. Trimming cost V 0 bases and J 4 bases; bases outside gene matches: 9. This CDR3 is built from 18 residues. The V gene's germline CDR1 is LGHNA and CDR2 YSLEER. CDR3 sequence (DNA): TGCGCCAGCAGCCAAGATATCGGGCGGGGGGGTAGCACCGGGGAGCTGTTTTTT. It encodes CASSQDIGRGGSTGELFF.

This clone was counted once. This rearrangement joins TRBV6-2 or TRBV6-3 to TRBJ1-2; D is undetermined. Germline loops: CDR1 MNHEY, CDR2 SVGEGT. The length of the CDR3 is 12 residues. The V gene lost 2 bases and the J gene lost 8 bases, with 9 bases spanning the gap. The CDR3 bases are TGTGCCAGCAGTTACGTGGGTTGGGGCTACACCTTC. Translation gives CASSYVGWGYTF.

This chain links TRBV7-2 with TRBJ2-3, with TRBD2 matching over 13 bases. Per germline, CDR1 SGHTA and CDR2 FQGNSA. V shed 8 bases and J 7 bases; nucleotides not matched to a gene: 12. The CDR3 loop spans 16 amino acids. DNA for the CDR3: TGTGCCAGCGGAACTAGCGGGGGGGCCGGCTTTTATACGCAGTATTTT. Protein sequence: CASGTSGGAGFYTQYF.

This chain links TRBV7-2 with TRBJ1-1; possible D gene TRBD1, 5 bases. The ends were cut back, 5 bases at V and 4 bases at J, with 14 bases in the middle. Germline values: CDR1 SGHTA, CDR2 FQGNSA. The CDR3 runs to 14 residues. The CDR3 DNA is TGTGCCAGCAGCCAGAGTAGGGGAGGCACTGAAGCTTTCTTT. Protein product: CASSQSRGGTEAFF. The complete variable domain, with remaining parts taken from reference TRBV7-2 and TRBJ1-1, reads GAGVSQSPSNKVTEKGKDVELRCDPISGHTALYWYRQSLGQGLEFLIYFQGNSAPDKSGLPSDRFSAERTGGSVSTLTIQRTQQEDSAVYLCASSQSRGGTEAFFGQGTRLTVV.

V is TRBV7-2 and J is TRBJ1-3; the D is unclear. The V end lost 0 bases, the J end lost 2 bases, and 11 bases lay between the germline ends. CDR3 length: 16 residues. The V gene's germline CDR1 is SGHTA and CDR2 FQGNSA. CDR3 protein: CASSLAPDTTGNTIYF. CDR3 DNA sequence: TGTGCCAGCAGCTTAGCTCCCGACACCACTGGAAACACCATATATTTT.

The rearrangement uses TRBV7-3 and TRBJ2-2, with D perhaps being TRBD1 or TRBD2 (5 bases each). This CDR3 region has 14 residues. V lost 1 base, J lost 6 bases, and 9 bases lay in between. Germline loops: CDR1 SGHTA, CDR2 FQGTGA. The CDR3, as DNA: TGTGCCAGCAGCTTAATGGGGGTTTCCGGGGAGCTGTTTTTT. This sequence encodes CASSLMGVSGELFF.

The chain joins TRBV25-1 to TRBJ2-7; TRBD1 agrees at 9 bases. The CDR3 extends over 16 amino acids. V shed 1 base and J 2 bases; nucleotides not matched to a gene: 6. Germline CDR1 and CDR2: MGHDK and SYGVNS. CDR3 bases: TGTGCCAGCAGTGAATTAGGGGGGACAGGGACCTACGAGCAGTACTTC. Translated, it gives CASSELGGTGTYEQYF.

The rearrangement links TRBV5-4 to TRBJ2-3; the D call may be TRBD1 or TRBD2 (5 bases each). Trimming stripped 10 bases from V and 1 base from J, with 7 bases between. This CDR3 region has 11 residues. Germline V gene lookup returns CDR1 SGHNT and CDR2 YYREEE (reference sequence). CDR3 sequence reads: CAVGGTDTQYF. CDR3 nucleotide sequence: TGTGCCGTGGGGGGCACAGATACGCAGTATTTT. The whole variable domain, remainder taken from reference TRBV5-4 and TRBJ2-3, is ETGVTQSPTHLIKTRGQQVTLRCSSQSGHNTVSWYQQALGQGPQFIFQYYREEENGRGNFPPRFSGLQFPNYSSELNVNALELDDSALYLCAVGGTDTQYFGPGTRLTVL.

This clone was counted a single time. The genes are TRBV5-3 and TRBJ2-7; 8 nucleotides line up with TRBD2. TRBV5-3 is an open reading frame, and its role is uncertain. The CDR3 is 16 amino acids. The trim removed 3 bases at V and 3 bases at J, leaving 11 bases unmatched. The CDR3 bases are TGTGCCAGAAGCTACGGGTTTCCGGGACTAGTCTACGAGCAGTACTTC. Translation gives CARSYGFPGLVYEQYF.

This chain joins TRBV12-1 and TRBJ1-3. TRBV12-1 counts as a pseudogene. CDR3 length: 15 amino acids. CDR3 nucleotides: TGTGCCAGCAGCTCCACCTCGGCCAGTAGAAACACCATATATTTT. Its protein product is CASSSTSASRNTIYF.

The sample holds a few counts of this clone. This chain connects TRBV13 to TRBJ1-5; 9 nucleotides align to TRBD1. CDR3 length: 22 amino acids. Trimming at V came to 1 base and at J to 0 bases, leaving 19 bases not matched to a gene. Germline assignment: CDR1 PRHDT and CDR2 FYEKMQ (reference sequence). This CDR3 reads CASSLVFGSDRGDYYSNQPQHF. The DNA of the CDR3 is TGTGCCAGCAGCTTAGTTTTTGGGTCCGACAGGGGGGACTACTATAGCAATCAGCCCCAGCATTTT.

Only one count was recorded for this clone. The chain carries TRBV7-3 and TRBJ2-2; D is possibly TRBD2 (6 bases). Trimming cost V 2 bases and J 4 bases, with 14 bases left between them. This CDR3 is built from 16 residues. The germline V gene has CDR1 SGHTA and CDR2 FQGTGA. The CDR3 region has the DNA TGTGCCAGCAGCTTAGTAGGGACTCAGGGCACCGGGGAGCTGTTTTTT. It specifies CASSLVGTQGTGELFF.

The table lists this clone with a count of one. As DNA, the CDR3 is TGTGCCAGCAGCCGAGACAAAGGGGGGCAGCCCCAGCATTTT. The encoded protein is CASSRDKGGQPQHF. The chain combines TRBV7-8 with TRBJ1-5; a possible D gene is TRBD1 (6 bases). The germline V and J ends were trimmed by 5 bases and 7 bases, with 15 bases remaining between them. Germline CDR1 is SGHVS and CDR2 is FQNEAQ. The CDR3 totals 14 residues.

The chain combines TRBV7-9 with TRBJ2-1; 7 nucleotides agree with TRBD2. Germline CDR1 and CDR2: SEHNR and FQNEAQ (reference sequence). Trimming at V came to 3 bases and at J to 2 bases, leaving 4 bases not matched to a gene. This CDR3 is built from 15 residues. The CDR3 loop reads CASSFRDYTYNEQFF. The DNA for the CDR3 is TGTGCCAGCAGCTTCCGGGACTACACCTACAATGAGCAGTTCTTC.

The gene calls are TRBV18 and TRBJ2-5, with TRBD2 as a possible D gene (5 bases). The CDR3 length is 13 residues. V was shortened by 2 bases and J by 6 bases, with 10 bases between the two germline ends. CDR1 is KGHSH and CDR2 is LQKENI in the germline V gene. The CDR3 DNA reads as TGTGCCAGCTCACCAACGGAGGACCAGACCCAGTACTTC. Protein product: CASSPTEDQTQYF.

The chain joins TRBV5-4 to TRBJ2-2; tentatively, D is TRBD1 or TRBD2 (5 bases each). The CDR3 is made up of 15 amino acids. Trimming removed 3 bases from V and 3 bases from J, with 12 bases in between. CDR1 and CDR2 (germline): SGHNT, YYREEE (reference sequence). CDR3 region: CASSSGTPDTGELFF. The CDR3 DNA reads as TGTGCCAGCAGCTCCGGGACCCCGGACACCGGGGAGCTGTTTTTT.

V and J are TRBV7-2 and TRBJ2-5, with a possible D match to TRBD1 (6 bases). Between the trimmed V and J ends, which lost 4 bases and 0 bases, there was a span of 9 bases. The CDR3 contains 14 residues. Per the germline V gene, CDR1 is SGHTA and CDR2 is FQGNSA. The CDR3 DNA sequence: TGTGCCAGCAGCTCCGGACAGAACCAAGAGACCCAGTACTTC. Translated: CASSSGQNQETQYF. The variable domain in full, completed from reference TRBV7-2 and TRBJ2-5, reads GAGVSQSPSNKVTEKGKDVELRCDPISGHTALYWYRQSLGQGLEFLIYFQGNSAPDKSGLPSDRFSAERTGGSVSTLTIQRTQQEDSAVYLCASSSGQNQETQYFGPGTRLLVL.

This CDR3 reads CSVETGHLNTEAFF. Here the CDR3 DNA reads TGCAGCGTTGAAACGGGTCACCTGAACACTGAAGCTTTCTTT. The chain links TRBV29-1 to TRBJ1-1; D unclear. Deletions cut 2 bases from V and 0 bases from J, with 10 bases between. Germline V gene sequence: CDR1 SQVTM, CDR2 ANQGSEA. CDR3 length: 14 residues. Full variable domain (remainder filled in from reference TRBV29-1 and TRBJ1-1): SAVISQKPSRDICQRGTSLTIQCQVDSQVTMMFWYRQQPGQSLTLIATANQGSEATYESGFVIDKFPISRPNLTFSTLTVSNMSPEDSSIYLCSVETGHLNTEAFFGQGTRLTVV.

This clone has only one observation. The chain recombines TRBV7-2 with TRBJ1-2, with 9 bases identical to TRBD1. CDR3 length: 15 amino acids. J lost 4 bases, V lost 1 base, and 4 bases had no gene match. Germline V CDR1 and CDR2: SGHTA, FQGNSA. CDR3 amino acids: CASSLEGTGSYGYTF. In DNA, the CDR3 is TGTGCCAGCAGCTTAGAAGGGACAGGGAGCTATGGCTACACCTTC.

This clone has just one count. This chain links TRBV5-1 with TRBJ1-1, with no clear D. Germline CDR1 SGHRS, CDR2 YFSETQ. The CDR3 runs to 13 residues. The germline V and J ends were trimmed by 2 bases and 11 bases, with 16 bases remaining between them. In DNA form, the CDR3 reads TGCGCCAGCAGCTTCCTACGGGGAATGGATGCTTTCTTT. It translates to CASSFLRGMDAFF.

V and J are TRBV2 and TRBJ2-7; TRBD1 aligns across 7 bases. V dropped 6 bases and J dropped 5; count of bases not matched to a gene: 10. Per the germline V gene, CDR1 is SNHLY and CDR2 is FYNNEI. The CDR3 contains 14 residues. Here the CDR3 DNA reads TGTGCCAGCAGGAGGCGAGGGGGCGGCGACGAGCAGTACTTC. Translated, it gives CASRRRGGGDEQYF.

The chain employs TRBV19 and TRBJ1-1; no clear D gene. The ends were cut back, 7 bases at V and 1 base at J, with 4 bases in the middle. Germline V lookup: CDR1 LNHDA, CDR2 SQIVND (reference sequence). The CDR3 length is 11 residues. CDR3 region: CASTRNTEAFF. The CDR3 region has the DNA TGTGCCAGTACCCGGAACACTGAAGCTTTCTTT. The variable domain in full, with the rest retrieved from reference TRBV19 and TRBJ1-1, is DGGITQSPKYLFRKEGQNVTLSCEQNLNHDAMYWYRQDPGQGLRLIYYSQIVNDFQKGDIAEGYSVSREKKESFPLTVTSAQKNPTAFYLCASTRNTEAFFGQGTRLTVV.

The V gene is TRBV10-3, the J gene TRBJ2-7, with 7 bases identical to TRBD1. Germline V gene data show CDR1 as ENHRY and CDR2 as SYGVKD. V shed 5 bases, J shed 10 bases, and the junction held 8 bases outside the gene matches. The length of the CDR3 is 12 residues. The CDR3 sequence: CAISPGTVEQYF. In DNA form, the CDR3 reads TGTGCCATCAGTCCCGGGACAGTGGAACAGTACTTC.

The V call is TRBV5-1, the J call TRBJ2-1; TRBD2 matches at 9 bases. The CDR3 is 12 residues long. The trim removed 0 bases at V and 15 bases at J, leaving 4 bases unmatched. Per germline, CDR1 SGHRS and CDR2 YFSETQ. Here the CDR3 DNA reads TGCGCCAGCAGCTTGGACCCGGGACTAGCGTTCTTC. Residues: CASSLDPGLAFF.